This passage covers 27 T cell receptor beta chains from one sample sequenced in a study of cytomegalovirus exposure and HLA in healthy donors. In the PCR, 60 Vbeta and 13 Jbeta primers were used. Method: immunoSEQ multiplex PCR; TCRdb's copy keeps in-frame clones and lacks some. This table has some 150,000 clones, about 80% appearing once. Sequenced: PBMCs. The receptors stem from a woman aged 35 to 49 in good health and CMV-seronegative.

The CDR3 region has the DNA TGTGCCAGTAGTAAGGGGACAGGGTCCACTATCTACGAGCAGTACTTC. Residues: CASSKGTGSTIYEQYF. The chain combines TRBV19 with TRBJ2-7; 9 bases match TRBD1. The CDR3 runs to 16 residues. Germline V CDR1 and CDR2: LNHDA, SQIVND (reference sequence). V lost 4 bases to trimming and J lost 3 bases; unmatched junction nucleotides: 10.

This chain connects TRBV6-1 to TRBJ2-5; 10 bases are shared with TRBD2. The end of the DNA is better explained by TRBJ2-7, so the J call may be wrong. Germline V CDR1 and CDR2: MNHNS, SASEGT. This CDR3 has 15 residues. The CDR3 DNA is TGTGCCAGCAGTAGTGGCCTAGCGGGAGTCTACGAGCAGTACTTC. As protein: CASSSGLAGVYEQYF.

This chain joins TRBV7-3 and TRBJ2-1, with 10 bases matching TRBD2. The CDR3 is 14 residues long. Germline V gene lookup returns CDR1 SGHTA and CDR2 FQGTGA. Trimming took 5 bases from V and 9 from J; bases not matched to a gene: 7. The CDR3 DNA follows: TGTGCCAGCAGCCCCGGGGGACTAGCGAGTGAGCAGTTCTTC. Its translation is CASSPGGLASEQFF.

Comments on this clone: One end of the junction does not line up with germline, which may come from a read error. This CDR3 is CASSSFRGTGVKDF. In DNA form, the CDR3 reads TGTGCCAGCAGCTCCTTTAGGGGGACAGGGGTGAAGGACTTC. This sequence joins TRBV11-3 and TRBJ1-2, with 10 positions matching TRBD1. Germline lookup yields CDR1 SGHNT and CDR2 YENEEA. The CDR3 is made up of 14 amino acids. Full variable domain (missing parts from reference TRBV11-3 and TRBJ1-2): EAGVVQSPRYKIIEKKQPVAFWCNPISGHNTLYWYLQNLGQGPELLIRYENEEAVDDSQLPKDRFSAERLKGVDSTLKIQPAELGDSAVYLCASSSFRGTGVKDFGSGTRLTVV.

This clone has a single count. The chain has TRBV27 and TRBJ2-1, with D unresolved. The ends were cut back, 5 bases at V and 9 bases at J, with 8 bases in the middle. Germline values: CDR1 MNHEY, CDR2 SMNVEV (reference sequence). The CDR3 is 11 amino acids. The CDR3 DNA sequence: TGTGCCAGCAGTAGTTTGCGTGAGCAGTTCTTC. Encoded protein: CASSSLREQFF.

This chain joins TRBV10-3 and TRBJ1-1, with TRBD1 as a possible D gene (6 bases). Trimming took off 3 bases at V and 1 base at J, with 15 bases between the two ends. The germline CDR1 and CDR2 sequences are ENHRY and SYGVKD. This CDR3 has 16 residues. CDR3 sequence reads: CAISEGFRQANTEAFF. As DNA, the CDR3 is TGTGCCATCAGTGAAGGATTCAGACAGGCGAACACTGAAGCTTTCTTT.

The chain has TRBV4-2 and TRBJ2-3, with TRBD2 matching over 11 bases. The CDR3 extends over 16 amino acids. Germline-derived CDR1 and CDR2 are LGHNA and YNFKEQ. V lost 8 bases and J lost 3; bases outside the gene matches: 10. The CDR3 region is CASGRVTSGTTDTQYF. In nucleotides, the CDR3 is TGTGCCAGCGGCCGGGTGACTAGCGGGACGACAGATACGCAGTATTTT.

This chain uses TRBV7-2 with TRBJ2-5, with D possibly being TRBD1 (6 bases). Germline V gene sequence: CDR1 SGHTA, CDR2 FQGNSA. The CDR3 runs 15 residues. The V end was cut by 1 base, the J end by 4 bases, with 13 bases between. DNA for the CDR3: TGTGCCAGCAGCTTAGTAGGGGGAGTACGAGAGACCCAGTACTTC. Translating it yields CASSLVGGVRETQYF.

This chain connects TRBV30 to TRBJ1-5; 8 bases map to TRBD1. CDR1 and CDR2 from the germline V gene are GTSNPN and SVGIG (reference sequence). The CDR3 covers 18 residues. With 2 bases clipped from V and 1 base from J, the junction kept 13 bases outside the gene matches. This CDR3 is CAWSFGISDRESNQPQHF. CDR3 coding DNA: TGTGCCTGGAGTTTTGGGATATCGGACAGGGAGAGCAATCAGCCCCAGCATTTT.

The chain employs TRBV18 and TRBJ1-3; D gene uncertain. In germline, CDR1 is KGHSH, CDR2 LQKENI. CDR3 size: 16 residues. Deletions cut 6 bases from V and 0 bases from J, with 15 bases between. The CDR3 reads CASSPSERNSGNTIYF. Written as DNA, the CDR3 is TGTGCCAGCTCCCCATCTGAGAGGAACTCTGGAAACACCATATATTTT.

This chain connects TRBV7-2 to TRBJ2-7, with TRBD2 as a possible D gene (5 bases). This CDR3 contains 14 residues. Germline loops: CDR1 SGHTA, CDR2 FQGNSA. With 2 bases removed from V and 9 bases from J, the gap between germline ends came to 17 bases. The CDR3 reads CASSLIAGVLGQYF. The CDR3 region has the DNA TGTGCCAGCAGCTTAATCGCGGGCGTCCTAGGGCAGTACTTC. Full variable domain (remainder filled in from reference TRBV7-2 and TRBJ2-7): GAGVSQSPSNKVTEKGKDVELRCDPISGHTALYWYRQSLGQGLEFLIYFQGNSAPDKSGLPSDRFSAERTGGSVSTLTIQRTQQEDSAVYLCASSLIAGVLGQYFGPGTRLTVT.

CDR3: CASSADRGGSRTQYF. The CDR3 DNA reads TGTGCCAGCAGCGCTGACAGGGGAGGTAGTAGGACCCAGTACTTC. V and J are TRBV6-5 and TRBJ2-5; 8 bases are a match to TRBD1. The CDR3 contains 15 residues. V shed 6 bases, J shed 7 bases, and the junction held 13 bases outside the gene matches. CDR1 MNHEY and CDR2 SVGAGI come from the germline V gene.

The V gene is TRBV27, the J gene TRBJ1-2, with a weak D call TRBD1 (6 bases). Germline V gene sequence: CDR1 MNHEY, CDR2 SMNVEV (reference sequence). V shed 2 bases and J shed 3 bases, with 10 bases lying between them. The CDR3 length is 14 residues. Written as DNA, the CDR3 is TGTGCCAGCAGTTTAAGCGCAGGGGACTATGGCTACACCTTC. Its protein is CASSLSAGDYGYTF.

This chain uses TRBV7-8 with TRBJ1-1, with D tentatively TRBD1 (5 bases). V dropped 5 bases and J dropped 5 bases, with 12 bases sitting between them. The CDR3 length is 13 residues. CDR1 is SGHVS and CDR2 is FQNEAQ in the germline V gene. The CDR3 DNA reads TGTGCCAGCAGCCCCCGACAGACTACTGAAGCTTTCTTT. Residues: CASSPRQTTEAFF.

The V and J genes are TRBV2 and TRBJ1-2; possibly TRBD1 for D (5 bases). This CDR3 has 13 residues. Germline lookup yields CDR1 SNHLY and CDR2 FYNNEI. Deletions cut 1 base from V and 5 bases from J, with 8 bases between. The DNA of the CDR3 is TGTGCCAGCAGTGAAGGGGGGGAATATGGCTACACCTTC. It encodes CASSEGGEYGYTF.

The V gene is TRBV5-4, the J gene TRBJ2-1; 11 nucleotides agree with TRBD2. Germline-derived CDR1 and CDR2 are SGHNT and YYREEE (reference sequence). This CDR3 region has 18 residues. V dropped 4 bases and J dropped 9; count of bases not matched to a gene: 18. CDR3 DNA: TGTGCCAGCAGCCCAATTCTCGAATTAGCGGGAGGGCCGGGTGAGCAGTTCTTC. It codes for CASSPILELAGGPGEQFF. Full variable domain (rest looked up from reference TRBV5-4 and TRBJ2-1): ETGVTQSPTHLIKTRGQQVTLRCSSQSGHNTVSWYQQALGQGPQFIFQYYREEENGRGNFPPRFSGLQFPNYSSELNVNALELDDSALYLCASSPILELAGGPGEQFFGPGTRLTVL.

This chain links TRBV10-3 with TRBJ2-7, with D perhaps TRBD2 (6 bases). The length of the CDR3 is 15 residues. Germline V gene lookup returns CDR1 ENHRY and CDR2 SYGVKD. V lost 5 bases, J lost 6 bases, and 20 bases lay in between. The CDR3 sequence: CAISWSESRLGEQYF. The CDR3 DNA reads TGTGCCATCAGTTGGAGCGAATCGAGACTAGGCGAGCAGTACTTC.

This chain connects TRBV7-9 to TRBJ1-1; TRBD1 might be the D (6 bases). This CDR3 is built from 16 residues. V lost 1 base, J lost 1 base, and 13 bases lay in between. Per germline, CDR1 SEHNR and CDR2 FQNEAQ (reference sequence). As DNA, the CDR3 is TGTGCCAGCAGCTTAGGGTGGGACAAAGAGAACACTGAAGCTTTCTTT. Protein sequence: CASSLGWDKENTEAFF.

The gene calls are TRBV28 and TRBJ2-1; D might be TRBD2 (5 bases). The V gene lost 7 bases and the J gene lost 0 bases, with 13 bases spanning the gap. The length of the CDR3 is 15 residues. Looked up from germline, CDR1 is MDHEN and CDR2 is SYDVKM. The CDR3 region has the DNA TGTGCCAGCATCGGAGCGGCGAACTCCTACAATGAGCAGTTCTTC. It encodes CASIGAANSYNEQFF.

This chain links TRBV5-6 with TRBJ1-2, with D perhaps TRBD1 (6 bases). Germline V gives CDR1 SGHDT, CDR2 YYEEEE. V was pared by 4 bases and J by 4 bases, with 11 bases between. The CDR3 runs to 13 residues. The CDR3 loop reads CASSGTGFYGYTF. The CDR3, as DNA: TGTGCCAGCAGCGGAACAGGGTTCTATGGCTACACCTTC. The variable domain in full, completed from reference TRBV5-6 and TRBJ1-2, reads DAGVTQSPTHLIKTRGQQVTLRCSPKSGHDTVSWYQQALGQGPQFIFQYYEEEERQRGNFPDRFSGHQFPNYSSELNVNALLLGDSALYLCASSGTGFYGYTFGSGTRLTVV.

The chain recombines TRBV20-1 with TRBJ1-2; D is unclear. The V and J ends lost 7 bases and 2 bases respectively, with 8 bases between them. Germline assignment: CDR1 DFQATT and CDR2 SNEGSKA (reference sequence). This CDR3 spans 11 amino acids. The CDR3 DNA follows: TGCAGTGTCAGGCAGAACTATGGCTACACCTTC. Translated, it gives CSVRQNYGYTF.

V and J are TRBV5-1 and TRBJ2-7; D might be TRBD2 (5 bases). V lost 4 bases to trimming and J lost 6 bases, with 17 bases between them. From germline, CDR1 is SGHRS and CDR2 YFSETQ. CDR3 length equals 14 residues. DNA of the CDR3: TGCGCCAGCAGCCCCGTAGTAGAGGGTCTCGAGCAGTACTTC. Translating it yields CASSPVVEGLEQYF.

V is TRBV12-5 and J is TRBJ1-4; D call uncertain. The V end lost 5 bases, the J end lost 7 bases, and 14 bases lay between the germline ends. The CDR3 loop spans 14 amino acids. Germline CDR1 LGHNT, CDR2 FRNRAP. CDR3 region: CASGPQRLGEKLFF. The CDR3 DNA sequence: TGTGCTAGTGGTCCTCAGAGGCTGGGTGAAAAACTGTTTTTT.

The chain carries TRBV5-4 and TRBJ1-3; D is unresolved. The CDR3 spans 15 residues. V was shortened by 2 bases and J by 0 bases, with 9 bases between the two germline ends. Germline V gene sequence: CDR1 SGHNT, CDR2 YYREEE (reference sequence). This CDR3 is CASSFGYGSGNTIYF. The CDR3 DNA sequence: TGTGCCAGCAGCTTTGGTTACGGCTCTGGAAACACCATATATTTT.

The J gene is TRBJ1-2, the V gene TRBV18; a weak D match, TRBD1 (6 bases). The germline V gene encodes CDR1 KGHSH and CDR2 LQKENI. The V end was cut by 3 bases, the J end by 6 bases, with 20 bases between. The CDR3 is 16 residues long. CDR3 residues: CASSPFNRAVGHGYTF. The CDR3, as DNA: TGTGCCAGCTCACCGTTTAACAGGGCGGTGGGCCATGGCTACACCTTC.

The gene calls are TRBV6-5 and TRBJ2-7; D perhaps matches TRBD2 (5 bases). Germline CDR1 and CDR2: MNHEY and SVGAGI. The CDR3 extends over 13 amino acids. V was shortened by 5 bases and J by 4 bases, with 12 bases between the two germline ends. Here the CDR3 DNA reads TGTGCCAGCAGTGTGCCGGGAAGTTACGAGCAGTACTTC. Amino acids: CASSVPGSYEQYF.

The chain is built from TRBV27 and TRBJ1-2; 7 nucleotides match TRBD1. The CDR3 totals 13 residues. Germline CDR1 reads MNHEY; CDR2 reads SMNVEV (reference sequence). J gave up 3 bases and V 3 bases, and 1 base lay outside the gene matches. CDR3 protein: CASSFGTDYGYTF. The CDR3 DNA is TGTGCCAGCAGTTTTGGGACAGACTATGGCTACACCTTC.